The following is a T cell receptor beta chain sequence with its context. Its antigen remains unidentified. These data come from a study of T-cell memory formation after mild COVID-19. Study at large: Largely donor-specific TCR clusters were found.

5'RACE primed at constant segments yielded TCR alpha and TCR beta cDNA libraries bearing sample barcodes and UMIs. In TCRdb, the 5' RACE reads were re-called with MiXCR into one record per CDR3 protein. The sample consists of 300,000 to 400,000 distinct CDR3 sequences, about 16% of them appearing once. This CDR3 has 13 amino acids. V was cut by 3 bases and J by 4 bases, with 7 bases left in between. CDR1 and CDR2 from the germline V gene are LNHDA and SQIVND (reference sequence). The study, taken as a whole, reports: Pre-infection memory contained some responding clones, which suggested that cross-reactive memory had joined. Mostly located in CM and EM were contracting CD4+ clones, with contracting CD8+ clones located in EMRA.

Material for sequencing was PBMCs or a T cell subset sorted from them (not recorded which). The rearrangement links TRBV19 to TRBJ1-5; no definite D call. The sequence was collected from a man aged 18-30 years who had mild COVID-19 (a few samples of this study predate the infection). Cell type and time point are not known. The CDR3 protein is CASSIVQNQPQHF. In nucleotides, the CDR3 is TGTGCCAGTAGTATTGTGCAGAATCAGCCCCAGCATTTT.